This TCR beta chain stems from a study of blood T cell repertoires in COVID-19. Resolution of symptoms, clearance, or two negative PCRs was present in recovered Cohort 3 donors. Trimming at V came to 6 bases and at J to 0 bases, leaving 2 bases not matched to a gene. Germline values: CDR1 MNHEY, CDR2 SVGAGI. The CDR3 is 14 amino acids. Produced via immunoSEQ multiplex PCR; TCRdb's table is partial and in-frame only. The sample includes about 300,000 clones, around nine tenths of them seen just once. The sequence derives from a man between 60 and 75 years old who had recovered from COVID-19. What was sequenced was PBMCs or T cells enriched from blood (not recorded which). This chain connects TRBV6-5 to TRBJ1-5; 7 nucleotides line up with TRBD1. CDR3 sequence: CASSRQGSNQPQHF. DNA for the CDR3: TGTGCCAGCAGCCGACAGGGTAGCAATCAGCCCCAGCATTTT.